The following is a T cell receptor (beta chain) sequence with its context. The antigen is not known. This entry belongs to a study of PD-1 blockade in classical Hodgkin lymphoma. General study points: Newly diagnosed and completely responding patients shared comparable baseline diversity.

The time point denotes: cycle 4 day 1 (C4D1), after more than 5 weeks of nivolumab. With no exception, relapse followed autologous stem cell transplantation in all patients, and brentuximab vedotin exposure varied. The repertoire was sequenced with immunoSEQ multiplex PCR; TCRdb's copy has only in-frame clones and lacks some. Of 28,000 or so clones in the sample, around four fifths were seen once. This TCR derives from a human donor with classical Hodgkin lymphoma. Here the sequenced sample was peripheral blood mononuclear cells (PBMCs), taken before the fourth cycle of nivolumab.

The CDR3 DNA reads as TGTGCCAGCAGCCGCGGGAGGAGGGTCTACGAGCAGTACTTC. Translated: CASSRGRRVYEQYF. The chain is built from TRBV5-6 and TRBJ2-7; TRBD2 agrees at 8 bases. From germline, CDR1 is SGHDT and CDR2 YYEEEE. V trimming: 4 bases; J trimming: 3 bases; junction bases outside the gene matches: 6. The CDR3 has 14 amino acids.